Listed below are T cell receptor beta chains from one sample, sequenced in a study of technical replicates of blood from a handful of donors. Profiling relied on immunoSEQ multiplex PCR, and the TCRdb table lists in-frame clones only, not all of them. The sample shows some 57,000 clones, roughly nine tenths of them seen only once. The specimen was PBMCs. These receptors came from a human donor in good health. Some clones in this sample may be carry-over from other donors' samples. Both conserved end residues are part of each CDR3. The D gene is left open where the match is weak. A row's size may be missing; if present it is once, few, many or a size class.

D | J | size | V | CDR3 | DNA
TRBD2 | TRBJ2-5 | - | TRBV11-2 | CASSYRLAADRETQYF | TGTGCCAGCAGCTACAGACTAGCCGCGGACCGGGAGACCCAGTACTTC
TRBD1 | TRBJ2-3 | - | TRBV15 | CATSRAGTGLTDTQYF | TGTGCCACCAGCAGAGCCGGGACAGGGCTCACAGATACGCAGTATTTT
TRBD2 | TRBJ2-7 | - | TRBV4-2 | CASSQGGGSYEQYF | TGTGCCAGCAGCCAAGGCGGGGGCTCCTACGAGCAGTACTTC
TRBD1 | TRBJ2-6 | - | TRBV27 | CASSLRGQASTAGANVLTF | TGTGCCAGCAGTTTACGAGGACAGGCTAGTACTGCTGGGGCCAACGTCCTGACTTTC
TRBD1 | TRBJ2-7 | - | TRBV2 | CASTPSGNRGEQYF | TGTGCCAGCACCCCTTCTGGCAACAGGGGGGAGCAGTACTTC
TRBD2 | TRBJ2-1 | once | TRBV19 | CASTLVGGAYNEQFF | TGTGCCAGTACCCTCGTCGGGGGGGCTTACAATGAGCAGTTCTTC
TRBD1 | TRBJ2-7 | - | TRBV4-3 | CASSQDRGHAYEQYF | TGCGCCAGCAGCCAGGACAGGGGGCATGCCTACGAGCAGTACTTC
- | TRBJ2-3 | - | TRBV18 | CASSLTYEGDTQYF | TGTGCCAGCTCGCTGACTTACGAAGGAGATACGCAGTATTTT
- | TRBJ1-1 | - | TRBV5-5 | CASSFETEAFF | TGTGCCAGCAGCTTTGAGACAGAGGCTTTCTTT
- | TRBJ2-7 | - | TRBV4-1 | CASSQVGFGYEQYF | TGCGCCAGCAGCCAAGTTGGGTTCGGGTACGAGCAGTACTTC
TRBD2 | TRBJ2-3 | - | TRBV5-1 | CASSLRGEATDTQYF | TGCGCCAGCAGCCTCCGGGGGGAGGCCACAGATACGCAGTATTTT
- | TRBJ1-5 | - | TRBV19 | CASSILGNQPQHF | TGTGCCAGTAGTATTCTTGGCAATCAGCCCCAGCATTTT
- | TRBJ1-2 | once | TRBV19 | CASSILGRNYGYTF | TGTGCCAGTAGTATCTTGGGCAGAAACTATGGCTACACCTTC
- | TRBJ1-5 | - | TRBV7-8 | CASSLAGGALGQPQHF | TGTGCCAGCAGCTTAGCGGGGGGGGCATTGGGTCAGCCCCAGCATTTT
TRBD2 | TRBJ2-5 | - | TRBV7-2 | CASSLERGLQETQYF | TGTGCCAGCAGCTTAGAGCGGGGCCTCCAAGAGACCCAGTACTTC
- | TRBJ1-3 | - | TRBV10-3 | CAISAGNRNSGNTIYF | TGTGCCATCAGTGCCGGAAACAGGAACTCTGGAAACACCATATATTTT
- | TRBJ2-2 | - | TRBV7-2 | CASSSYTGELFF | TGTGCCAGCAGCTCGTACACCGGGGAGCTGTTTTTT
TRBD1 | TRBJ2-4 | - | TRBV2 | CASTPGQGARNIQYF | TGTGCCAGCACCCCGGGACAGGGGGCGAGAAACATTCAGTACTTC
TRBD2 | TRBJ2-1 | - | TRBV11-2 | CASSLKLAGGDSYNEQFF | TGTGCCAGCAGCTTAAAACTAGCGGGAGGCGACTCTTACAATGAGCAGTTCTTC
TRBD1 | TRBJ2-3 | - | TRBV12-5 | CASGPGQGYGDTQYF | TGTGCTAGTGGGCCGGGACAGGGGTATGGAGATACGCAGTATTTT
- | TRBJ2-2 | - | TRBV5-6 | CASSSPGRGNTGELFF | TGTGCCAGCAGCTCTCCGGGTCGGGGGAACACCGGGGAGCTGTTTTTT
TRBD1 | TRBJ1-4 | - | TRBV7-9 | CASSLATGANEKLFF | TGTGCCAGCAGCTTAGCGACAGGGGCTAATGAAAAACTGTTTTTT
TRBD2 | TRBJ2-7 | - | TRBV5-6 | CASSLRTSGRIVEQYF | TGTGCCAGCAGCTTGCGGACTAGCGGGAGGATAGTCGAGCAGTACTTC
- | TRBJ2-2 | - | TRBV11-3 | CASSPRQWTGELFF | TGTGCCAGCAGCCCCCGACAGTGGACCGGGGAGCTGTTTTTT
TRBD2 | TRBJ2-2 | - | TRBV7-6 | CASSTGLAGSGELFF | TGTGCCAGCAGCACCGGCCTAGCGGGGTCCGGGGAGCTGTTTTTT
TRBD1 | TRBJ1-4 | few | TRBV6-1 | CASKDRNNEKLFF | TGTGCCAGTAAGGACAGGAACAATGAAAAACTGTTTTTT
TRBD2 | TRBJ2-5 | - | TRBV5-4 | CASSLGTSAEETQYF | TGTGCCAGCAGCTTGGGGACTAGCGCAGAAGAGACCCAGTACTTC
TRBD2 | TRBJ2-1 | - | TRBV18 | CASSSTSGFYNEQFF | TGTGCCAGCTCATCGACTAGCGGGTTCTACAATGAGCAGTTCTTC
TRBD2 | TRBJ2-1 | - | TRBV27 | CASRRLAGGQGGEQFF | TGTGCCAGCAGAAGACTAGCGGGGGGGCAGGGAGGTGAGCAGTTCTTC
- | TRBJ1-3 | - | TRBV30 | CAWSRNKQTYSGNTIYF | TGTGCCTGGAGTCGAAACAAGCAGACTTACTCTGGAAACACCATATATTTT
- | TRBJ2-7 | - | TRBV2 | CASSEASGHEQYF | TGTGCCAGCAGTGAAGCAAGTGGGCACGAGCAGTACTTC
TRBD1 | TRBJ1-5 | - | TRBV6-6 | CASTIGQGRSQPQHF | TGTGCCAGCACCATAGGACAGGGAAGAAGCCAGCCCCAGCATTTT
TRBD1 | TRBJ1-2 | - | TRBV6-4 | CASSQTGGYGYTF | TGTGCCAGCAGCCAAACAGGGGGCTATGGCTACACCTTC
TRBD1 | TRBJ1-6 | few | TRBV15 | CATSKGQGTYNSPLHF | TGTGCCACCAGTAAAGGACAGGGCACATATAATTCACCCCTCCACTTT
TRBD2 | TRBJ2-1 | - | TRBV5-1 | CASSSTSASNEQFF | TGCGCCAGCAGCTCGACTAGCGCCTCCAATGAGCAGTTCTTC
- | TRBJ2-7 | - | TRBV7-6 | CASSLSGVGYEQYF | TGTGCCAGCAGCTTATCGGGAGTCGGCTACGAGCAGTACTTC
- | TRBJ2-3 | once | TRBV5-1 | CASSSRGDTQYF | TGCGCCAGCAGCTCGAGAGGAGATACGCAGTATTTT
- | TRBJ1-1 | - | TRBV6-6 | CASSRIRETNTEAFF | TGTGCCAGCAGTAGAATCCGGGAAACGAACACTGAAGCTTTCTTT
- | TRBJ2-1 | few | TRBV30 | CAWSLKTSSYNEQFF | TGTGCCTGGAGTCTTAAGACTAGCTCCTACAATGAGCAGTTCTTC
- | TRBJ1-5 | - | TRBV7-8 | CASRIGGRNGNQPQHF | TGTGCCAGCAGAATAGGAGGGAGAAATGGCAATCAGCCCCAGCATTTT
- | TRBJ2-2 | - | TRBV25-1 | CASSESRVVPGELFF | TGTGCCAGCAGTGAATCCAGGGTCGTCCCCGGGGAGCTGTTTTTT